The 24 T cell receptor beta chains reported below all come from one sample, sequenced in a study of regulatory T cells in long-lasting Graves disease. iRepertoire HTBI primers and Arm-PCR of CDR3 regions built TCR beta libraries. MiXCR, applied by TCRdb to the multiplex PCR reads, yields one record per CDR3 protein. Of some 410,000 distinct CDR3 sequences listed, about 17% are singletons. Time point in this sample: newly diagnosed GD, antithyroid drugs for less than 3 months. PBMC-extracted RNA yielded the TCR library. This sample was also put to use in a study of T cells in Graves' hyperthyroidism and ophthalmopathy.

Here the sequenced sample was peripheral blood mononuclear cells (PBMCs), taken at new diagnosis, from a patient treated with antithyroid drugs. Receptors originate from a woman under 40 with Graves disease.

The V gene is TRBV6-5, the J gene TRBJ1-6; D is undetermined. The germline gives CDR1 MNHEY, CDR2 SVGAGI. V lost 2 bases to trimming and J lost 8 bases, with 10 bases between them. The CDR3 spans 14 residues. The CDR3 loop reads CASSYAGSDSPLHF. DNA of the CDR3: TGTGCCAGCAGTTACGCGGGGAGTGATTCACCCCTCCACTTT.

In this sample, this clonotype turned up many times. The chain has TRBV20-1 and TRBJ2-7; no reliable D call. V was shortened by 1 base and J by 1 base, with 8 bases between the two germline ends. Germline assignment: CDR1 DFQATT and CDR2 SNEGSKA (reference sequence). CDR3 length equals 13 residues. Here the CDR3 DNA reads TGCAGTGCTAGAGTCATGGGGTCCTACGAGCAGTACTTC. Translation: CSARVMGSYEQYF.

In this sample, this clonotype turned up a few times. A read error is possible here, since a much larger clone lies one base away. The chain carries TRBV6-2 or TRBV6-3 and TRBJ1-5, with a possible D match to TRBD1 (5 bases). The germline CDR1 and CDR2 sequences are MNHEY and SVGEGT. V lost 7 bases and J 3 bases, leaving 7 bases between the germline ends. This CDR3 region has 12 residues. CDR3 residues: CASKGDNQPQHF. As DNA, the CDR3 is TGTGCCAGCAAAGGGGACAATCAGCCCCAGCATTTT.

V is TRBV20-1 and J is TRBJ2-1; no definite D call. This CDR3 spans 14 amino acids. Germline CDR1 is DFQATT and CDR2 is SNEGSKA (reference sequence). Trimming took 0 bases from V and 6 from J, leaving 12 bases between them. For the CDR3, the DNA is TGCAGTGCTAGAGATGCTAACGGCCCCAATGAGCAGTTCTTC. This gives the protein CSARDANGPNEQFF.

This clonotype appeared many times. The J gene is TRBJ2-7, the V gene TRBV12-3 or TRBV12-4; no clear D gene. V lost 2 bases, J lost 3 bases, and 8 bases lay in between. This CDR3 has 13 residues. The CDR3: CASSLQVRYEQYF. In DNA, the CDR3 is TGTGCCAGCAGTTTACAGGTCCGCTACGAGCAGTACTTC.

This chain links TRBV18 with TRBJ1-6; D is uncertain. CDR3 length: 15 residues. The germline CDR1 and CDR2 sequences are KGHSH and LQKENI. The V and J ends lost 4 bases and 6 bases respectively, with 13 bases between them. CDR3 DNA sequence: TGTGCCAGCTCACTAAGCGGGTTTGGTAATTCACCCCTCCACTTT. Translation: CASSLSGFGNSPLHF.

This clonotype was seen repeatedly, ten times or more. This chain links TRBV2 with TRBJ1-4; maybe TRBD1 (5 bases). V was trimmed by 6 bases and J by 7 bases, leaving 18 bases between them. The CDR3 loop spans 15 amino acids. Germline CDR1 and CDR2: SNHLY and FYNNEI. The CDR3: CASSADLGTGEKLFF. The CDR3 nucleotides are TGTGCCAGCAGCGCCGACTTGGGGACGGGTGAAAAACTGTTTTTT.

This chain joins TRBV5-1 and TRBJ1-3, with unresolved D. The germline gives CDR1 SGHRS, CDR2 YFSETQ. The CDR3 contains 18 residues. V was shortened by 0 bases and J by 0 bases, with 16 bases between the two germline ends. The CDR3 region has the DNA TGCGCCAGCAGCTTGGATGTGTCGTCGTCCTACTCTGGAAACACCATATATTTT. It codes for CASSLDVSSSYSGNTIYF.

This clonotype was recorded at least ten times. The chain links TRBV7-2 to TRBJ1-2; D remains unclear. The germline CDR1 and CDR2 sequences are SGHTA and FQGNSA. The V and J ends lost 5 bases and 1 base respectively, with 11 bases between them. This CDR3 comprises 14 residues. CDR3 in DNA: TGTGCCAGCAGCCGACCCAGACTTAACTATGGCTACACCTTC. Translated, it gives CASSRPRLNYGYTF.

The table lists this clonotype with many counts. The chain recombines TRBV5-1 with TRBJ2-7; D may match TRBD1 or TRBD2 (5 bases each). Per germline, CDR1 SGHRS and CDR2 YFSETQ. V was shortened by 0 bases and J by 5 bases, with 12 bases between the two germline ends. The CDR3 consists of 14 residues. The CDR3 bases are TGCGCCAGCAGCTTGGTCGCGAGGGGACACGAGCAGTACTTC. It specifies CASSLVARGHEQYF.

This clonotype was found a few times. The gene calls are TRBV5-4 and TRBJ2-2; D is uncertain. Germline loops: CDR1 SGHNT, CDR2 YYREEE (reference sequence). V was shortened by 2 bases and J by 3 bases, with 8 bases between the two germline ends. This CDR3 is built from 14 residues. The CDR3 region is CASSFYRYTGELFF. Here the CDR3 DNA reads TGTGCCAGCAGCTTTTATCGATACACCGGGGAGCTGTTTTTT. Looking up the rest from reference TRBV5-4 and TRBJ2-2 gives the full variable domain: ETGVTQSPTHLIKTRGQQVTLRCSSQSGHNTVSWYQQALGQGPQFIFQYYREEENGRGNFPPRFSGLQFPNYSSELNVNALELDDSALYLCASSFYRYTGELFFGEGSRLTVL.

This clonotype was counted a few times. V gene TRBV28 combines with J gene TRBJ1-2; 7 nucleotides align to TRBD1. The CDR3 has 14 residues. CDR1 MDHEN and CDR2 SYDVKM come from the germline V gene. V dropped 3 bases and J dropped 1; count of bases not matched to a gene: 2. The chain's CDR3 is CASSLTGLNYGYTF. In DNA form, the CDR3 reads TGTGCCAGCAGTTTGACAGGGCTTAACTATGGCTACACCTTC.

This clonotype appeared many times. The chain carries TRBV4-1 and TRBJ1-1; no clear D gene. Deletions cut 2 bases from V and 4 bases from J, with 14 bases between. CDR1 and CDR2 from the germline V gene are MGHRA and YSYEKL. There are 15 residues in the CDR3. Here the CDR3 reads CASSQPDRLGTEAFF. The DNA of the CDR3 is TGCGCCAGCAGCCAACCCGACCGACTGGGCACTGAAGCTTTCTTT.

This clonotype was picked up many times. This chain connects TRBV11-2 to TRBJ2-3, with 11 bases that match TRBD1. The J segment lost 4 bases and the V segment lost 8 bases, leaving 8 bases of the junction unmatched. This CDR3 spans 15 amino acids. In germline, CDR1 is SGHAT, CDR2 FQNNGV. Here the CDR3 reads CASSDWTGGADTQYF. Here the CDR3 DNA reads TGTGCCAGCTCCGATTGGACAGGGGGCGCAGATACGCAGTATTTT.

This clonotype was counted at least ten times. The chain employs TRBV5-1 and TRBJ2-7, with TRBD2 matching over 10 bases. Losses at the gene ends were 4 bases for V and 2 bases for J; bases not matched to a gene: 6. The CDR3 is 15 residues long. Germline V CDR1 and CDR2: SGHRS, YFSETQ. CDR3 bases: TGCGCCAGCAGCCCCCGGACTAGCGGCACCTACGAGCAGTACTTC. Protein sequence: CASSPRTSGTYEQYF. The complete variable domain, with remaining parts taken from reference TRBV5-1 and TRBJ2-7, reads KAGVTQTPRYLIKTRGQQVTLSCSPISGHRSVSWYQQTPGQGLQFLFEYFSETQRNKGNFPGRFSGRQFSNSRSEMNVSTLELGDSALYLCASSPRTSGTYEQYFGPGTRLTVT.

The CDR3 region has the DNA TGTGCCAGCAGCCAAGCCAGCGGGAGGGCCAGTGAGCAGTTCTTC. Translation: CASSQASGRASEQFF. The genes are TRBV3-1 and TRBJ2-3; 10 positions match TRBD2. The better agreement between TRBJ2-1 and the DNA end casts doubt on the J call. Germline assignment: CDR1 LGHDT and CDR2 YNNKEL (reference sequence). The CDR3 spans 15 residues.

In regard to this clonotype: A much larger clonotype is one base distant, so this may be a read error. The CDR3 nucleotides are TGTGCCTGGGACAGTGGCGCCAATTCACCCCTCCACTTT. This gives the protein CAWDSGANSPLHF. The chain has TRBV30 and TRBJ1-6, with D possibly matching TRBD1 (5 bases). The CDR3 contains 13 residues. Germline-derived CDR1 and CDR2 are GTSNPN and SVGIG (reference sequence). V was pared by 5 bases and J by 7 bases, with 12 bases between.

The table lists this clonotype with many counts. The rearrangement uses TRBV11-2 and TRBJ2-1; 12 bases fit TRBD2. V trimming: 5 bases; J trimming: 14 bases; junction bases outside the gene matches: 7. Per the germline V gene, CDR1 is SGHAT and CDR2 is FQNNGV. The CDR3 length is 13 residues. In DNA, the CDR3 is TGTGCCAGCAGCCTGACTAGCGGGAGTGTTGAGTTCTTC. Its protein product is CASSLTSGSVEFF. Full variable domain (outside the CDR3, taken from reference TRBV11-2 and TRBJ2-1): EAGVAQSPRYKIIEKRQSVAFWCNPISGHATLYWYQQILGQGPKLLIQFQNNGVVDDSQLPKDRFSAERLKGVDSTLKIQPAKLEDSAVYLCASSLTSGSVEFFGPGTRLTVL.

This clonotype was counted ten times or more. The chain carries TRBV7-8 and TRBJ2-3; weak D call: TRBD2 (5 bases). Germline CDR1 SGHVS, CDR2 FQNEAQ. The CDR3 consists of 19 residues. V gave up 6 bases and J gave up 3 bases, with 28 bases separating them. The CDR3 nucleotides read TGTGCCAGCAGATGGGGAAAACGGGGTGGGAGAATCAATACAGATACGCAGTATTTT. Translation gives CASRWGKRGGRINTDTQYF.

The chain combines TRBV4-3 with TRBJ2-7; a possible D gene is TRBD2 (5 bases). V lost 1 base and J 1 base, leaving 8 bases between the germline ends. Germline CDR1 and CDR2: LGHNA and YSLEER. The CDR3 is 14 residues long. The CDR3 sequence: CASSQVEGSYEQYF. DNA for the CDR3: TGCGCCAGCAGCCAAGTTGAGGGTTCCTACGAGCAGTACTTC.

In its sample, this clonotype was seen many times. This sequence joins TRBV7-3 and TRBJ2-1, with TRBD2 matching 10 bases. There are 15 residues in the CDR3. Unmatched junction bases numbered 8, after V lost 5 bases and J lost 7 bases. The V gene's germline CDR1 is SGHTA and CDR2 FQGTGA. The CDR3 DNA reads TGTGCCAGCAGCCCTAGCGGGAGAATGAGTAATGAGCAGTTCTTC. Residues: CASSPSGRMSNEQFF.

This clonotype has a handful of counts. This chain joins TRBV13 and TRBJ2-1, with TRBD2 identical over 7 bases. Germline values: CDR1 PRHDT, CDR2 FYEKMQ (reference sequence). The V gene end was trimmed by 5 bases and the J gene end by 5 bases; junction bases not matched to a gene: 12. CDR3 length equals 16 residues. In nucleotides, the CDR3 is TGTGCCAGCAGCCCAGCTTTAGCGGGCGTTAACAATGAGCAGTTCTTC. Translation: CASSPALAGVNNEQFF.

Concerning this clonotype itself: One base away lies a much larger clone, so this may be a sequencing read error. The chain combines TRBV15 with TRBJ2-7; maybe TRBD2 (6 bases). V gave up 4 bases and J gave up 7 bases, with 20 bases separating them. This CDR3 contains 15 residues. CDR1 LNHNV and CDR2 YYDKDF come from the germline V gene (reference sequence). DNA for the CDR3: TGTGCCACCAGCAAGTCTAGCGACTCCTACAATGAGCAGTACTTC. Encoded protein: CATSKSSDSYNEQYF.

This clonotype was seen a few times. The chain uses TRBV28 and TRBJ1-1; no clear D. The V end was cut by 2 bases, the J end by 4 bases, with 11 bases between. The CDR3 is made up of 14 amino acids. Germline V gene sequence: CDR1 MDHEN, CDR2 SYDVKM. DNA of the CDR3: TGTGCCAGCAGTTTACGAGGGTTGAGCACTGAAGCTTTCTTT. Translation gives CASSLRGLSTEAFF.